This T cell receptor (beta chain) emerged from a study of tumor and adjacent non-tumor tissue in lung cancer. Points from the study as a whole: Normal lung showed higher cumulative top 100 clone frequency than tumor.

Points on this clonotype: The antigen is not known.

The CDR3 runs to 16 residues. The germline V gene has CDR1 SEHNR and CDR2 FQNEAQ (reference sequence). With V trimmed by 0 bases and J by 11 bases, 11 bases remained unmatched. The template was RNA from unsorted bulk tissue. A modified ARM-PCR protocol with three rounds of nested PCR amplified TCRbeta. TCRdb reprocessed the multiplex PCR reads with MiXCR, giving one entry per CDR3 protein. The table shows under 150,000 distinct CDR3 sequences, with around 66% occurring only once. Source material: lung tumor tissue. The chain is built from TRBV7-9 and TRBJ2-1; 9 positions agree with TRBD2. The receptor was derived from a man between 60 and 75 years old with small cell lung cancer. The CDR3 loop reads CASSLAGGRALRKQFF. CDR3 bases: TGTGCCAGCAGCTTAGCAGGCGGGAGGGCCTTGCGTAAGCAGTTCTTC.